This paragraph reports one T cell receptor (beta chain). The data originate from a study of control samples from healthy donors and cancer patients. The CDR3 loop spans 13 amino acids. V was cut by 8 bases and J by 7 bases, with 12 bases left in between. Profiling relied on immunoSEQ multiplex PCR, and the TCRdb table lists in-frame clones only, not all of them. The sample consists of some 120,000 clones, 85% to 95% of them appearing once. The sequencing sample was made of blood. The V call is TRBV12-3 or TRBV12-4, the J call TRBJ1-6; D is perhaps TRBD1 (5 bases). The origin of this receptor is a man aged 18-30 years in good health. CDR3 region: CASGGEGNSPLHF. CDR3 nucleotide sequence: TGTGCCAGCGGGGGGGAGGGGAATTCACCCCTCCACTTT.